This T cell receptor beta chain was captured in a study of a mutant IDH1 vaccine in newly diagnosed glioma. Findings and limits, study-wide: Pseudoprogression seemingly bore no relation to changes in top peripheral T cell clonotypes.

This clone was observed a handful of times. Its specificity is unknown. Repertoires were generated with immunoSEQ multiplex PCR, while TCRdb's copy carries only in-frame clones and drops some. The sample includes about 68,000 clones, approximately 79% of them seen just once. Time point denoted: baseline, week 1 (first vaccination visit). Treatment indicated: pre-vaccination baseline after standard-of-care therapy. The donors' diagnosis was new WHO grade 3 or 4 astrocytoma that was IDH1-mutant and ATRX-lost. This CDR3 region has 16 residues. With 3 bases removed from V and 8 bases from J, the gap between germline ends came to 20 bases. Germline values: CDR1 MDHEN, CDR2 SYDVKM.

The sequencing used PBMCs, collected from a glioma patient treated with radiotherapy, temozolomide or both. The chain combines TRBV28 with TRBJ1-5; possibly TRBD1 for D (5 bases). The TCR was taken from a man aged 50-60 years with glioma. CDR3 DNA: TGTGCCAGCAGTTTCCATCCCCGGACTGGGACCGAGCCCCAGCATTTT. The encoded protein is CASSFHPRTGTEPQHF.